These T cell receptor beta chains were read from a single sample in a study of response to subunit inactivated influenza vaccine. TCRdb independently ran MiXCR on the RT-PCR reads; one entry per CDR3 protein. Among 650,000 to 700,000 distinct CDR3 sequences listed, 15% to 17% were seen once. Sequenced material: PBMCs from blood, taken 11 to 12 days after vaccination. The receptors here all came from a man in his fifties who received an inactivated influenza vaccine. Both conserved end residues are part of each CDR3. The D gene is left open where the match is weak. Rows may omit the clone size; those that give it use once, few, many or a size class.

abundance,v_gene,j_gene,d_gene,CDR3aa,CDR3nt
.,TRBV20-1,TRBJ2-1,.,CSAIMAGRSYEQFF,TGCAGTGCTATCATGGCGGGAAGGAGTTATGAGCAGTTCTTC
.,TRBV5-1,TRBJ2-1,TRBD2,CASSSHTSGRALEQFF,TGCGCCAGCAGCTCACACACTAGCGGGAGGGCCCTTGAGCAGTTCTTC
.,TRBV5-1,TRBJ2-3,.,CASSLDVASTDTQYF,TGCGCCAGCAGCTTGGATGTGGCTAGCACAGATACGCAGTATTTT
few,TRBV20-1,TRBJ2-3,.,CSAFGPFSSTDTQYF,TGCAGTGCCTTCGGACCATTTTCTAGCACAGATACGCAGTATTTT
few,TRBV30,TRBJ2-7,.,CAWSVKGTSYYEQYF,TGTGCCTGGAGTGTTAAAGGGACCTCATACTACGAGCAGTACTTC
.,TRBV27,TRBJ2-1,.,CAGSRTYYNEQFF,TGTGCCGGCAGCAGGACCTACTACAATGAGCAGTTCTTC
few,TRBV11-1,TRBJ2-3,.,CASSLSRGQTDTQYF,TGTGCCAGCAGCTTATCGCGGGGGCAGACAGATACGCAGTATTTT
many,TRBV5-1,TRBJ2-7,.,CASSSGGTYEQYF,TGCGCCAGCAGTTCAGGGGGGACCTACGAGCAGTACTTC
many,TRBV12-3/TRBV12-4,TRBJ2-1,TRBD2,CASSQRSPGTSGVNEQFF,TGTGCCAGCAGTCAAAGAAGTCCGGGGACTAGCGGGGTCAATGAGCAGTTCTTC
many,TRBV5-1,TRBJ1-1,.,CASSLGVDSYTEAFF,TGCGCCAGCAGCTTGGGGGTCGACAGTTACACTGAAGCTTTCTTT
.,TRBV7-9,TRBJ1-4,.,CASSLASGMRNEKLFF,TGTGCCAGCAGCTTAGCGTCGGGGATGCGGAATGAAAAACTGTTTTTT
many,TRBV4-2,TRBJ2-1,.,CASSQGRTWGIGNEQFF,TGTGCCAGCAGCCAGGGTCGTACTTGGGGTATTGGCAATGAGCAGTTCTTC
.,TRBV18,TRBJ2-6,.,CASTRGVVGANVLTF,TGTGCCAGCACCAGAGGGGTAGTGGGGGCCAACGTCCTGACTTTC
few,TRBV10-3,TRBJ2-3,.,CAHSGNAADTQYF,TGTGCCCACTCCGGGAACGCAGCAGATACGCAGTATTTT
.,TRBV5-1,TRBJ2-2,TRBD2,CASSWKGTSGQTGELFF,TGCGCCAGCAGCTGGAAAGGGACTAGCGGGCAAACCGGGGAGCTGTTTTTT
.,TRBV10-3,TRBJ1-5,.,CAISEGAVGNQPQHF,TGTGCCATCAGTGAGGGGGCGGTTGGCAATCAGCCCCAGCATTTT
.,TRBV6-5,TRBJ1-2,.,CASSYAAESVTNTF,TGTGCCAGCAGTTACGCCGCAGAGTCTGTGACTAACACCTTC
few,TRBV20-1,TRBJ1-1,.,CSASHRVNTEAFF,TGCAGTGCTAGTCACAGGGTGAACACTGAAGCTTTCTTT
.,TRBV4-2,TRBJ1-4,TRBD1,CASSQGGQGNEKLFF,TGTGCCAGCAGCCAAGGAGGACAGGGGAATGAAAAACTGTTTTTT
.,TRBV15,TRBJ1-1,.,CATSRDGEGKNTEAFF,TGTGCCACCAGCAGGGACGGGGAGGGAAAGAACACTGAAGCTTTCTTT
few,TRBV20-1,TRBJ2-7,.,CSATAVFVSYEQYF,TGCAGTGCTACCGCGGTATTCGTATCCTACGAGCAGTACTTC
few,TRBV15,TRBJ2-4,.,CATSRVQTSKNIQYF,TGTGCCACCAGCAGAGTTCAGACCAGCAAAAACATTCAGTACTTC
.,TRBV20-1,TRBJ1-2,.,CSARARAHYGYTF,TGCAGTGCTAGGGCCAGGGCACACTATGGCTACACCTTC